The source of this TCR beta chain is a study of monozygotic twins with cystic fibrosis. The CDR3 extends over 16 amino acids. In germline, CDR1 is SGHDT, CDR2 YYEEEE. The ends lost 0 bases at V and 2 bases at J; junction bases unmatched: 4. Assay: immunoSEQ multiplex PCR; the TCRdb copy retains only in-frame clones and omits some. The sample carries under 20,000 clones, 75% to 95% recorded once. The sample was blood. This chain connects TRBV5-6 to TRBJ2-3; 9 bases fit TRBD2. The clonotype comes from a girl between 2 and 10 years old with cystic fibrosis. CDR3: CASSLGSGGYTDTQYF. The CDR3 nucleotides are TGTGCCAGCAGCTTGGGGAGCGGGGGGTACACAGATACGCAGTATTTT.